Listed below are T cell receptor beta chains from one sample, sequenced in a study of blood T cell repertoires in COVID-19. Only in-frame clones appear in the TCRdb table, and some are missing; sequencing was by immunoSEQ multiplex PCR. The data hold over 70,000 clones, with 80% observed a single time. The sample consisted of peripheral blood. These receptors were obtained from a woman of 80 years or more with acute or convalescent COVID-19. Each CDR3 is given with its conserved first and last residue. The D gene is left open where the match is weak. Size tells how often a clone was seen (once, few, many) or the class of an expanded clone, and some rows leave it out.

j_call,d_call,v_call,clone_size,cdr3_aa,cdr3_nt
TRBJ2-5,.,TRBV12-3/TRBV12-4,.,CASSLYGETQYF,TGTGCCAGCAGTTTATACGGAGAGACCCAGTACTTC
TRBJ1-5,TRBD1,TRBV2,.,CASSDRVSNQPQHF,TGTGCCAGCAGCGACAGGGTGAGCAATCAGCCCCAGCATTTT
TRBJ1-5,.,TRBV27,once,CASSLGDPTNQPQHF,TGTGCCAGCAGTTTAGGAGATCCCACCAATCAGCCCCAGCATTTT
TRBJ1-2,.,TRBV4-1,.,CASSQVGALAGGYTF,TGCGCCAGCAGCCAAGTGGGGGCCCTTGCCGGGGGCTACACCTTC
TRBJ1-3,.,TRBV9,few,CASSQGRESGNTIYF,TGTGCCAGCTCGCAGGGGCGCGAATCTGGAAACACCATATATTTT
TRBJ1-2,TRBD1,TRBV6-5,few,CASRPTGGYGYTF,TGTGCCAGCAGACCCACAGGGGGCTATGGCTACACCTTC
TRBJ1-1,.,TRBV4-1,.,CASRNTGFSNTEAFF,TGCGCCAGCAGGAATACAGGGTTTTCGAACACTGAAGCTTTCTTT
TRBJ2-5,TRBD2,TRBV3-1/TRBV3-2,.,CASSFTSGQETQYF,TGTGCCAGCAGCTTCACTAGCGGCCAAGAGACCCAGTACTTC
TRBJ2-7,.,TRBV2,.,CASQGRYTDYEQYF,TGTGCCAGCCAGGGCCGATACACAGACTACGAGCAGTACTTC
TRBJ2-4,TRBD1,TRBV11-2,few,CASSLVSTGAAIQYF,TGTGCCAGCAGCTTAGTATCGACAGGGGCGGCCATTCAGTACTTC
TRBJ1-6,.,TRBV6-4,.,CASSDQGGYNSPLHF,TGTGCCAGCAGTGACCAGGGCGGCTATAATTCACCCCTCCACTTT
TRBJ2-3,TRBD2,TRBV5-1,.,CASRTSGGYTDTQYF,TGCGCCAGCAGAACTAGCGGGGGGTACACAGATACGCAGTATTTT
TRBJ1-1,TRBD1,TRBV11-2,.,CASSPRGLTEAFF,TGTGCCAGCAGCCCCAGGGGGCTGACTGAAGCTTTCTTT
TRBJ2-5,TRBD1,TRBV23-1,.,CASSKDRAAQETQYF,TGCGCCAGCAGTAAAGACAGGGCTGCTCAAGAGACCCAGTACTTC
TRBJ2-1,.,TRBV20-1,.,CSARVPYEQFF,TGCAGTGCTAGAGTTCCGTATGAGCAGTTCTTC
TRBJ1-1,.,TRBV3-1/TRBV3-2,.,CASSQGREAFF,TGTGCCAGCAGCCAAGGTCGTGAAGCTTTCTTT
TRBJ1-5,TRBD1,TRBV28,.,CASSLGQGLYQPQHF,TGTGCCAGCAGTTTGGGACAGGGTCTCTATCAGCCCCAGCATTTT
TRBJ2-2,.,TRBV9,.,CASSVSGAGVTGELFF,TGTGCCAGCAGCGTATCTGGGGCAGGGGTCACCGGGGAGCTGTTTTTT
TRBJ1-1,TRBD1,TRBV30,.,CAYKDRGNTEAFF,TGTGCCTACAAGGACAGGGGCAACACTGAAGCTTTCTTT
TRBJ2-2,TRBD1,TRBV6-6,once,CASSRQGFRELFF,TGTGCCAGCAGCCGACAGGGTTTCAGGGAGCTGTTTTTT
TRBJ2-5,TRBD1,TRBV19,.,CASSIEDRFGTQYF,TGTGCCAGTAGTATTGAGGACAGGTTCGGGACCCAGTACTTC
TRBJ2-3,TRBD2,TRBV15,.,CATSRDRGSGGADTQYF,TGTGCCACCAGCAGAGATAGGGGAAGCGGGGGTGCAGATACGCAGTATTTT
TRBJ2-7,.,TRBV5-1,.,CASSWSVYEQYF,TGCGCCAGCAGCTGGTCAGTTTACGAGCAGTACTTC
TRBJ2-5,TRBD2,TRBV5-1,.,CASSLGLAGAEPRETQYF,TGCGCCAGCAGCCTCGGACTAGCGGGAGCTGAACCCAGAGAGACCCAGTACTTC
TRBJ2-7,TRBD2,TRBV5-5,.,CASSYGTSGRSYEQYF,TGTGCCAGCAGTTATGGGACTAGCGGGAGGTCCTACGAGCAGTACTTC
TRBJ2-5,TRBD1,TRBV18,.,CASSQNRDRQETQYF,TGTGCCAGCTCACAGAACCGGGACAGACAAGAGACCCAGTACTTC
TRBJ2-3,.,TRBV4-1,.,CASSQAGGDYTDTQYF,TGCGCCAGCAGCCAAGCAGGCGGGGATTACACAGATACGCAGTATTTT
TRBJ1-2,.,TRBV4-1,.,CASSQVPSEWRGGYTF,TGCGCCAGCAGCCAAGTCCCTTCGGAGTGGCGGGGTGGCTACACCTTC
TRBJ2-3,.,TRBV9,.,CASSVMASGTDTQYF,TGTGCCAGCAGCGTGATGGCTAGCGGCACAGATACGCAGTATTTT
TRBJ1-2,.,TRBV6-5,.,CASRRGLNYGYTF,TGTGCCAGCCGCCGGGGACTGAACTATGGCTACACCTTC
TRBJ2-7,TRBD2,TRBV19,.,CASMVSGGAGNYEQYF,TGTGCCAGCATGGTTAGCGGGGGAGCGGGGAACTACGAGCAGTACTTC
TRBJ1-2,TRBD1,TRBV29-1,.,CSVTGTGYYGYTF,TGCAGCGTGACCGGGACAGGGTACTATGGCTACACCTTC
TRBJ2-7,TRBD2,TRBV7-2,few,CASSLGTSLQYYEQYF,TGTGCCAGCAGCTTAGGGACTAGTCTTCAATACTACGAGCAGTACTTC
TRBJ1-1,.,TRBV16,.,CASSQSGLVGGRSEAFF,TGTGCCAGCAGCCAATCAGGATTAGTAGGGGGTCGGTCTGAAGCTTTCTTT
TRBJ2-3,TRBD1,TRBV18,.,CASSPGQGSTDTQYF,TGTGCCAGCTCACCGGGACAGGGTAGCACAGATACGCAGTATTTT
TRBJ2-3,TRBD2,TRBV9,.,CASSEASGGAVTQYF,TGTGCCAGCAGCGAGGCTAGCGGGGGGGCCGTCACGCAGTATTTT
TRBJ1-5,TRBD1,TRBV5-5,few,CASSLVQGVNQPQHF,TGTGCCAGCAGCTTGGTACAGGGGGTCAATCAGCCCCAGCATTTT
TRBJ1-6,.,TRBV7-2,.,CASSSGYNSPLHF,TGTGCCAGCAGCTCCGGGTATAATTCACCCCTCCACTTT
TRBJ2-2,TRBD2,TRBV11-3,.,CASSLDGGGSNTGELFF,TGTGCCAGCAGCTTAGATGGCGGGGGTTCGAACACCGGGGAGCTGTTTTTT
TRBJ2-1,.,TRBV27,few,CASSFWTGEQFF,TGTGCCAGCAGTTTCTGGACTGGTGAGCAGTTCTTC
TRBJ2-3,.,TRBV5-5,few,CASSLDPSTDTQYF,TGTGCCAGCAGCTTGGATCCTAGCACAGATACGCAGTATTTT
TRBJ2-1,TRBD2,TRBV7-2,.,CASSLSSGGAYEQFF,TGTGCCAGCAGCTTAAGTAGCGGGGGGGCTTATGAGCAGTTCTTC
TRBJ2-2,TRBD1,TRBV29-1,.,CSVETTGQGGPTGELFF,TGCAGCGTTGAAACTACGGGACAGGGAGGCCCCACCGGGGAGCTGTTTTTT
TRBJ1-4,.,TRBV19,.,CASSIDRVGREKLFF,TGTGCCAGTAGTATAGATCGTGTAGGGAGGGAAAAACTGTTTTTT
TRBJ1-6,.,TRBV2,once,CATTPRGNPNSPLHF,TGTGCCACCACGCCTAGGGGTAATCCGAATTCACCCCTCCACTTT
TRBJ2-7,.,TRBV6-2/TRBV6-3,.,CASSYPLGLPLDPYEQYF,TGTGCCAGCAGTTACCCCCTAGGATTGCCGTTAGACCCCTACGAGCAGTACTTC
TRBJ1-2,.,TRBV18,.,CASSSGQTYGYTF,TGTGCCAGCTCGTCTGGGCAGACCTATGGCTACACCTTC
TRBJ1-4,.,TRBV21-1,.,CASSKFSNEKLFF,TGTGCCAGCAGCAAATTTAGTAATGAAAAACTGTTTTTT
TRBJ2-2,TRBD2,TRBV30,.,CAWREFLRGTNTGELFF,TGTGCCTGGAGGGAATTTTTGCGGGGGACGAACACCGGGGAGCTGTTTTTT
TRBJ2-7,TRBD1,TRBV4-1,.,CASSQGWAGGSYEQYF,TGCGCCAGCAGCCAAGGGTGGGCAGGGGGCTCCTACGAGCAGTACTTC
TRBJ1-2,TRBD1,TRBV6-6,once,CASSPGTGGHGYTF,TGTGCCAGCAGCCCCGGGACAGGGGGCCATGGCTACACCTTC
TRBJ1-1,TRBD1,TRBV5-1,.,CASSFGTGTKGAFF,TGCGCCAGCAGCTTCGGGACAGGTACTAAAGGGGCTTTCTTT
TRBJ2-7,.,TRBV2,.,CASSYSYEQYF,TGTGCCAGCAGTTACAGCTACGAGCAGTACTTC
TRBJ2-7,.,TRBV7-8,.,CASSLSLEVREQYF,TGTGCCAGCAGCTTAAGTCTAGAGGTGAGGGAGCAGTACTTC
TRBJ1-3,TRBD1,TRBV29-1,few,CSAGTGAGNTIYF,TGCAGCGCGGGGACAGGGGCTGGAAACACCATATATTTT
TRBJ2-1,.,TRBV18,.,CASSPVLSYDYNEQFF,TGTGCCAGCTCACCGGTTCTGAGCTACGACTACAATGAGCAGTTCTTC
TRBJ1-2,.,TRBV20-1,.,CSASGGYGYTF,TGCAGTGCTAGTGGAGGGTATGGCTACACCTTC
TRBJ1-2,.,TRBV5-4,once,CASEVGGAYGYTF,TGTGCCAGCGAAGTCGGAGGGGCCTATGGCTACACCTTC
TRBJ2-3,.,TRBV18,few,CASSPQGVSTDTQYF,TGTGCCAGCTCACCACAGGGGGTTAGCACAGATACGCAGTATTTT